Below, one T cell receptor beta chain is given with its context. As yet, its antigen is unknown. Germline CDR1 reads SEHNR; CDR2 reads FQNEAQ (reference sequence). The germline V and J ends were trimmed by 3 bases and 0 bases, with 14 bases remaining between them. The CDR3 sequence is 16 residues long. This entry is derived from a study of T cell responses to AZD1222 COVID-19 vaccine. Study context: Second-dose groups at about 4 or about 12 weeks were pooled.

Points from the study as a whole: White British donors predominated, females outnumbered males, and clonal diversity was possibly underestimated. Repertoire sampling occurred only after the peak T cell response. There were vaccine-associated CD4 TCRs across spike, dominant at 160-218 and 743-854.

The protocol was immunoSEQ multiplex PCR, while the TCRdb copy is restricted to in-frame clones and leaves out a portion. In the table there are 84,000 or so clones, around 90% of which are singletons. This receptor was taken from an adult in good health. The material sequenced was peripheral blood, taken on day 0 of AZD1222 vaccination. The gene calls are TRBV7-9 and TRBJ1-1; D gene ambiguous. CDR3: CASSFPSDRLNTEAFF. As DNA, the CDR3 is TGTGCCAGCAGCTTCCCTTCGGACCGATTGAACACTGAAGCTTTCTTT.